A single sample is the source of the 27 T cell receptor beta chains below, sequenced in a study of regulatory T cells in long-lasting Graves disease. Time point specified: newly diagnosed GD, antithyroid drugs for less than 3 months. PBMC-derived RNA was used for the TCR library. Building the TCR beta libraries relied on iRepertoire HTBI primers, and CDR3 regions underwent Arm-PCR. From the multiplex PCR reads, TCRdb called clonotypes with MiXCR, one entry per CDR3 protein. The table lists about 320,000 distinct CDR3 sequences, 18% of them singletons. The sequencing here drew on peripheral blood mononuclear cells (PBMCs), taken at new diagnosis, from a patient treated with antithyroid drugs. All receptors come from a female donor with Graves disease.

In its sample, this clonotype was seen many times. The CDR3 loop reads CASRKTSGNDNEQFF. The DNA for the CDR3 is TGTGCCAGCAGGAAGACTAGCGGGAACGACAATGAGCAGTTCTTC. The rearrangement joins TRBV6-2 or TRBV6-3 to TRBJ2-1; 11 nucleotides line up with TRBD2. Trimming removed 6 bases from V and 5 bases from J; junction bases left unmatched: 6. Germline V gene sequence: CDR1 MNHEY, CDR2 SVGEGT. There are 15 residues in the CDR3.

The CDR3 bases are TGCGCCAGCAGTGAGTCGGGGGAGGGTGTCGAGCAGTACTTC. Encoded protein: CASSESGEGVEQYF. The V gene is TRBV10-2, the J gene TRBJ2-7, with TRBD2 matching 7 bases. This CDR3 comprises 14 residues. After removal of 0 bases from V and 6 bases from J, the junction contained 5 bases not matched to a gene. Germline CDR1 and CDR2: WSHSY and SAAADI.

This clonotype was seen many times. The rearrangement links TRBV28 to TRBJ2-2, with 8 positions matching TRBD1. CDR1 is MDHEN and CDR2 is SYDVKM in the germline V gene. Germline trimming cut 3 bases from V and 1 base from J; bases unmatched to any gene: 13. The CDR3 is 19 residues long. CDR3: CASSFSLLWGTGNTGELFF. Here the CDR3 DNA reads TGTGCCAGCAGTTTCTCTTTATTGTGGGGGACAGGGAACACCGGGGAGCTGTTTTTT.

Notes on this clonotype: One junction end disagrees with the germline gene, perhaps due to a read error. J is TRBJ2-1 and V is TRBV7-2, with 9 bases identical to TRBD1. This CDR3 has 17 residues. Per germline, CDR1 SGHTA and CDR2 FQGNSA. CDR3 in DNA: TGTGCCAGCAGCTTCCCCTCGACAGGGGGGTATTCGAATGATCAGTTCTTC. This encodes CASSFPSTGGYSNDQFF.

This clonotype has only a few counts. This chain joins TRBV4-2 and TRBJ1-2; 7 bases are shared with TRBD1. V was pared by 3 bases and J by 11 bases, with 6 bases of the junction left unmatched. The CDR3 is 12 amino acids. Germline CDR1 and CDR2: LGHNA and YNFKEQ. The CDR3 region is CASSQDRIGYTF. For the CDR3, the DNA is TGTGCCAGCAGCCAGGACAGGATTGGATACACCTTC.

A remark on this clonotype: A much larger clone is a single base away; this may be a read error. This chain links TRBV30 with TRBJ2-1; 7 positions match TRBD1. The J call may be in error: the DNA end matches TRBJ2-7 better. The length of the CDR3 is 14 residues. Germline V gene sequence: CDR1 GTSNPN, CDR2 SVGIG (reference sequence). DNA for the CDR3: TGTGCCTGGAGTTTACGAAAGGGGGCGGAAGAGCAGTACTTC. It encodes CAWSLRKGAEEQYF.

This clonotype was recorded many times. J is TRBJ2-5 and V is TRBV20-1; the D is unclear. Deletions cut 3 bases from V and 0 bases from J, with 8 bases between. The CDR3 is made up of 13 amino acids. Germline values: CDR1 DFQATT, CDR2 SNEGSKA (reference sequence). CDR3 region: CSASLGHQETQYF. As DNA, the CDR3 is TGCAGTGCTAGTTTAGGTCACCAAGAGACCCAGTACTTC.

As for this clonotype: A far larger clone is one base from this, pointing to a likely read error. The V gene is TRBV5-1, the J gene TRBJ2-1, with D tentatively TRBD2 (5 bases). The V and J ends lost 6 bases and 10 bases respectively, with 17 bases between them. This CDR3 has 13 amino acids. Germline CDR1 is SGHRS and CDR2 is YFSETQ. The CDR3 DNA sequence: TGCGCCAGCAAGGCTAGCAGCTCCTACGAGCAGTTCTTC. This sequence encodes CASKASSSYEQFF.

This clonotype was seen many times. The chain uses TRBV28 and TRBJ2-1; 9 positions match TRBD1. The germline CDR1 and CDR2 sequences are MDHEN and SYDVKM. After removal of 0 bases from V and 3 bases from J, the junction contained 3 bases not matched to a gene. The CDR3 has 16 residues. DNA for the CDR3: TGTGCCAGCAGTTTATGGGGGACAGGGTACTACAATGAGCAGTTCTTC. Its protein is CASSLWGTGYYNEQFF.

This clonotype was counted a few times. V gene TRBV28 combines with J gene TRBJ2-7; 8 bases match TRBD2. Germline CDR1 and CDR2: MDHEN and SYDVKM. The CDR3 runs 16 residues. The ends lost 6 bases at V and 3 bases at J; junction bases unmatched: 13. The DNA of the CDR3 is TGTGCCAGCAGCCCGATCGTACTAGCGGAAAGCTACGAGCAGTACTTC. As protein: CASSPIVLAESYEQYF.

In regard to this clonotype: Since a much larger clone is just one base distant, this may be a read error. The CDR3 protein is CASLPGKNTEAFF. CDR3 DNA sequence: TGTGCCAGCTTACCCGGGAAGAACACTGAAGCTTTCTTT. V and J are TRBV18 and TRBJ1-1; D remains ambiguous. Germline V gene data show CDR1 as KGHSH and CDR2 as LQKENI. V dropped 7 bases and J dropped 1 base, with 10 bases sitting between them. This CDR3 has 13 amino acids.

The V gene is TRBV10-3, the J gene TRBJ2-3; perhaps TRBD2 as D (5 bases). V was clipped by 3 bases and J by 3 bases, with 13 bases between them. CDR1 and CDR2 (germline): ENHRY, SYGVKD. This CDR3 spans 15 amino acids. The CDR3 DNA reads as TGTGCCATCAGTGAACATGGACTGCCTACAGATACGCAGTATTTT. It is translated as CAISEHGLPTDTQYF.

As for this clonotype: Only one base separates this from a far larger clonotype, so it likely reflects a read error. The V gene is TRBV11-3, the J gene TRBJ2-5; D ambiguous. The CDR3 is made up of 15 amino acids. Germline CDR1 is SGHNT and CDR2 is YENEEA. CDR3: CASSPTSGEGETRYF. CDR3 in DNA: TGTGCCAGCAGCCCCACGTCCGGAGAAGGAGAGACCCGGTACTTC.

This clonotype was seen many times. The rearrangement links TRBV11-2 to TRBJ2-3, with D hard to call. Germline V gene lookup returns CDR1 SGHAT and CDR2 FQNNGV. V gave up 7 bases and J gave up 2 bases, with 10 bases separating them. There are 13 residues in the CDR3. CDR3 sequence reads: CASTPPYTDTQYF. CDR3 in DNA: TGTGCCAGCACCCCCCCGTACACAGATACGCAGTATTTT.

The rearrangement joins TRBV28 to TRBJ1-2; D uncertain. Germline V lookup: CDR1 MDHEN, CDR2 SYDVKM. The V end was cut by 6 bases, the J end by 4 bases, with 18 bases between. The CDR3 has 15 amino acids. CDR3 sequence reads: CASSHTKTPPYGYTF. CDR3 coding DNA: TGTGCCAGCAGCCATACGAAAACCCCCCCCTATGGCTACACCTTC.

Ten or more counts support this clonotype. The V and J genes are TRBV24-1 and TRBJ2-1; maybe TRBD2 (6 bases). The CDR3 has 14 amino acids. Trimming stripped 4 bases from V and 7 bases from J, with 13 bases between. CDR1 and CDR2 from the germline V gene are KGHDR and SFDVKD. CDR3 sequence: CATSDRDFTNEQFF. The CDR3 bases are TGTGCCACCAGTGACCGGGACTTCACTAATGAGCAGTTCTTC.

The V call is TRBV11-2, the J call TRBJ2-3, with D tentatively TRBD1 (6 bases). CDR1 is SGHAT, CDR2 FQNNGV, per germline. The CDR3 loop spans 14 amino acids. Trimming took off 3 bases at V and 4 bases at J, with 11 bases between the two ends. Here the CDR3 reads CASSLGAPPDTQYF. The CDR3 DNA follows: TGTGCCAGCAGCTTGGGGGCCCCCCCAGATACGCAGTATTTT.

This clonotype showed up many times. V gene TRBV6-2 or TRBV6-3 combines with J gene TRBJ1-2, with D perhaps TRBD1 (6 bases). V was trimmed by 4 bases and J by 5 bases, leaving 11 bases between them. Germline loops: CDR1 MNHEY, CDR2 SVGEGT. This CDR3 region has 13 residues. CDR3 in amino acids: CASSSGAWYGYTF. For the CDR3, the DNA is TGTGCCAGCAGTTCAGGGGCGTGGTATGGCTACACCTTC.

This clonotype was seen ten or more times. This chain joins TRBV30 and TRBJ2-6; D is undetermined. The V end lost 3 bases, the J end lost 2 bases, and 8 bases lay between the germline ends. The CDR3 is made up of 14 amino acids. CDR1 and CDR2 (germline): GTSNPN, SVGIG (reference sequence). CDR3 in DNA: TGTGCCTGGAGAGTAGGTGCTGGGGCCAACGTCCTGACTTTC. Translated: CAWRVGAGANVLTF.

This clonotype came up a few times. The chain links TRBV4-1 to TRBJ1-2; no reliable D call. Germline V gives CDR1 MGHRA, CDR2 YSYEKL. The CDR3 totals 13 residues. Trimming cost V 4 bases and J 9 bases, with 15 bases left between them. DNA for the CDR3: TGCGCCAGCAGCCCTATAGGTTTCGCCCGCTACACCTTC. This gives the protein CASSPIGFARYTF.

This clonotype showed up many times. The chain links TRBV3-1 to TRBJ2-5, with a tentative D call TRBD2 (6 bases). The CDR3 sequence is 17 residues long. Trimming removed 3 bases at V and 0 bases at J, with 17 bases between. CDR1 and CDR2 (germline): LGHDT, YNNKEL (reference sequence). CDR3 nucleotide sequence: TGTGCCAGCAGCCACGGAGGGAGCGAAGTTTACCAAGAGACCCAGTACTTC. Amino acid sequence: CASSHGGSEVYQETQYF.

This clonotype was recorded at least ten times. The rearrangement joins TRBV11-2 to TRBJ2-1, with D uncertain. The CDR3 has 12 residues. Trimming took 6 bases from V and 4 from J, leaving 7 bases between them. Germline values: CDR1 SGHAT, CDR2 FQNNGV. The CDR3 DNA is TGTGCCAGCAGTTCTCGATACAATGAGCAGTTCTTC. Translating gives CASSSRYNEQFF.

The chain uses TRBV27 and TRBJ1-5, with D hard to call. Germline-derived CDR1 and CDR2 are MNHEY and SMNVEV (reference sequence). The CDR3 is 14 amino acids. V gave up 2 bases and J gave up 6 bases, with 11 bases separating them. CDR3 nucleotides: TGTGCCAGCAGTTTAAAGGGTGGCGCTCAGCCCCAGCATTTT. Its translation: CASSLKGGAQPQHF.

The chain employs TRBV6-1 and TRBJ2-7, with D perhaps TRBD2 (7 bases). The germline V gene has CDR1 MNHNS and CDR2 SASEGT. This CDR3 is built from 16 residues. V gave up 5 bases and J gave up 2 bases, with 19 bases separating them. For the CDR3, the DNA is TGTGCCAGCAGTAGGGGGGGTTGGAGGTCGCCCTACGAGCAGTACTTC. Protein product: CASSRGGWRSPYEQYF.

Many counts were recorded for this clonotype. The chain has TRBV28 and TRBJ1-5, with 7 bases aligning to TRBD1. V shed 3 bases, J shed 7 bases, and the junction held 6 bases outside the gene matches. The germline V gene encodes CDR1 MDHEN and CDR2 SYDVKM. CDR3 size: 14 residues. The CDR3 DNA follows: TGTGCCAGCAGTTTTGGGGCAGGGGGACAGCCCCAGCATTTT. It translates to CASSFGAGGQPQHF.

The genes are TRBV27 and TRBJ2-5; no firm D call. Germline lookup yields CDR1 MNHEY and CDR2 SMNVEV (reference sequence). This CDR3 comprises 12 residues. The germline V and J ends were trimmed by 3 bases and 9 bases, with 11 bases remaining between them. The CDR3 DNA reads TGTGCCAGCAGTTTGATGGGCCAGCCCCAGTACTTC. Its translation: CASSLMGQPQYF.

This clonotype was observed many times. The chain joins TRBV28 to TRBJ1-6, with D perhaps TRBD1 (5 bases). Germline loops: CDR1 MDHEN, CDR2 SYDVKM. The CDR3 totals 17 residues. V lost 3 bases and J lost 0, with 12 bases in between. The DNA for the CDR3 is TGTGCCAGCAGTTTTCTTCAGGGCGGCTCCTATAATTCACCCCTCCACTTT. This encodes CASSFLQGGSYNSPLHF.